This T cell receptor (beta chain) came from a study of T cells in Graves' hyperthyroidism and ophthalmopathy (dated by TCRdb to between 2018 and 2021). In terms of the full investigation: Peripheral blood samples were taken at initial diagnosis, before any treatment was given. The study also compared thyroid tissue and blood T-cell repertoires from 5 to 7 Graves' hyperthyroidism patients. The roughly 99 discovery patients were divided at random into training and test sets in a 7:3 ratio. TCR Vbeta CDR3 sequencing of roughly 140 peripheral blood samples (43 ophthalmopathy, under 80 hyperthyroidism and approximately 17 progressor patients) is reported in the paper. A discovery cohort of about 96 patients, 43 with Graves' ophthalmopathy and 55 to 60 with stable Graves' hyperthyroidism, was used to find distinguishing TCR V-J signatures. Once sampling was done, hyperthyroidism patients were given methimazole at a starting dose of 30 mg daily, whereas ophthalmopathy patients were given high-dose intravenous methylprednisolone. Prospective prediction of ophthalmopathy was tested in an independent validation cohort consisting of 18 hyperthyroidism patients and approximately 16 patients who later progressed to ophthalmopathy.

Results the study describes overall, beyond this receptor: Ophthalmopathy was separated from stable hyperthyroidism by a 13 V-J signature model, with approximately 89% sensitivity and 81% to 83% specificity obtained in cross-validation and 80%/75% obtained in testing. Sample size was not statistically predetermined, and investigators were not blinded to group allocation. In validation, the model predicted progression to ophthalmopathy a median of about 6.8 months before onset, with about 71% sensitivity and nearly 75% specificity. Blood samples also contained most of the expanded thyroid clonotypes (frequency above 0.001), which suggests that blood repertoires may reflect thyroid immune responses.

The trim is 1 base for V and 3 bases for J, with a gap of 7 bases between the germline ends. The germline V gene (reference sequence) provides CDR1 DFQATT and CDR2 SNEGSKA. Including cysteine and phenylalanine, the CDR3 has 13 amino acids. Only CDR3 DNA remains: 39 bases, in frame from the first base. A patient counted as having stable Graves' hyperthyroidism if no progression to ophthalmopathy occurred over 18 months of follow-up. The hyperthyroidism patients were between 18 and 65 years old and newly diagnosed, with a disease duration of less than 2 months. Exclusion was applied to patients with uncontrolled infections, other autoimmune diseases, pregnancy or lactation. Diagnoses were established on the basis of clinical symptoms, serum thyroxine and TRAb, thyroid ultrasound, and orbital computed tomography. Ficoll-Paque density gradient centrifugation was used to isolate PBMCs from approximately 10 ml of fresh peripheral blood. Trizol reagent was used to extract total RNA, and RNA quality was then checked on an Agilent 2100 Bioanalyzer.

TCR beta CDR3 regions were amplified from RNA transcripts. The TCR CDR3 was subjected to a first round of RT-PCR using the HTBI primer set and the Qiagen OneStep RT-PCR kit. Libraries were constructed in a second round of multiplex PCR, after which size selection and purification were carried out. Sequencing of the libraries was done on an Illumina HiSeq2000 using paired-end 100 bp reads. The authors' analysis ran thus. SOAPnuke was used to process the raw data, throwing out any read that contained adapters or uncalled bases, had a mean Phred below 15, or lacked an exact constant-primer or identifier match. COPE v1.2.5 was used to merge the high-quality paired reads, and each unique nucleotide sequence was defined as a clonotype. MiTCR v1.1 was used to align clonotypes to the IMGT TRBV, TRBD and TRBJ reference segments. The analysis was restricted to V-J combinations with a frequency above 0.0001, which together covered about 99% of the repertoires. A TCS score was defined as the ratio between F50 (clonal expansion) and ExV (chaos), using BLOSUM62-based TCRdist between CDR3 peptides within each V-J. Welch's t-statistics and random forest reduced roughly 500 V-J features to under 15, which were used in a naive Bayes classifier (R e1071). TCRdb passed the public sequencing reads through fastp at Q25 and MiXCR, retaining productive beta sequences. Under each unique CDR3 protein, matching rows form one entry showing the most common genes and DNA. The V and J calls and clone size are TCRdb's, not the authors'. The sample table shows 300,000 or so distinct CDR3 sequences, and about 20% are seen once. The ten largest clones capture approximately 49% of the sample.

This clonotype has just a few counts. Its antigen has not been determined. The input lacks base qualities; no much larger clone sits a single base away. This TCR was sampled from a woman aged 50 to 65 with Graves' hyperthyroidism. Rearrangement joined TRBV20-1 to TRBJ1-3; TRBD1 is perhaps the D gene, given 5 matching bases. Sequenced: blood. The nucleotide sequence reads as follows: TGCAGTGCTAGAGGGGGCTATGGAAACACCATATATTTT. The encoded protein is CSARGGYGNTIYF.